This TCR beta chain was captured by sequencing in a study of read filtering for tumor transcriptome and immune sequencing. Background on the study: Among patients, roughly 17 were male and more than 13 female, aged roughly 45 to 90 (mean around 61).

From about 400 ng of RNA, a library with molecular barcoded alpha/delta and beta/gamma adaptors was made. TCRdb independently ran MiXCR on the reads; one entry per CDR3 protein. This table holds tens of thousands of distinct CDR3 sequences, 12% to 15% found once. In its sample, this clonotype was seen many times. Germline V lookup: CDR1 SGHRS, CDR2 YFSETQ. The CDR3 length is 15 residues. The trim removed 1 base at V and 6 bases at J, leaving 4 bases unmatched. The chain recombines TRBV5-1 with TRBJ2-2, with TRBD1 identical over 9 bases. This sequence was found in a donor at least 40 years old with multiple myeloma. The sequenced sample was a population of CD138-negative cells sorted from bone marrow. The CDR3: CASSLRTGVAGELFF. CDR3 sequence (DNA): TGCGCCAGCAGCTTGAGGACAGGGGTGGCCGGGGAGCTGTTTTTT.